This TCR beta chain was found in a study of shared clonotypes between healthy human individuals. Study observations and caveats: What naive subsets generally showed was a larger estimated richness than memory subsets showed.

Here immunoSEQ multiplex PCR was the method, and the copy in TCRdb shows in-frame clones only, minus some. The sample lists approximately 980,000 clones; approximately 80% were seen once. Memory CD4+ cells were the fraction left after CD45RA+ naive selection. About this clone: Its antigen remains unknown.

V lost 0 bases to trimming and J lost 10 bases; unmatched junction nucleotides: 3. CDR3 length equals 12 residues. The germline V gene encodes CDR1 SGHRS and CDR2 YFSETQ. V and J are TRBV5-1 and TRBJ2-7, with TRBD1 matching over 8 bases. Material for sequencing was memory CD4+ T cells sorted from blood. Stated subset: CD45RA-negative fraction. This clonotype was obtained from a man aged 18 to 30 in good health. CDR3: CASSLDGTGQYF. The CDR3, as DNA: TGCGCCAGCAGCTTGGATGGGACAGGTCAGTACTTC.